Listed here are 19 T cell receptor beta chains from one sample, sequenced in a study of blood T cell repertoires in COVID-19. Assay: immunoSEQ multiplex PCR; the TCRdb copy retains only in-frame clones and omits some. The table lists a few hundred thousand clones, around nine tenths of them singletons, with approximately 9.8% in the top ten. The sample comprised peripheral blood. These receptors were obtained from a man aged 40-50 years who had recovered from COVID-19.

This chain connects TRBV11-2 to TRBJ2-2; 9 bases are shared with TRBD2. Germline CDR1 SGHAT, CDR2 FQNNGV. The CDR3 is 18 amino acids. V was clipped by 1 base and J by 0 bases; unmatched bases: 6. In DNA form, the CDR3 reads TGTGCCAGCAGCTTAGTACCAGCGGGGGGCTCGAACACCGGGGAGCTGTTTTTT. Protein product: CASSLVPAGGSNTGELFF.

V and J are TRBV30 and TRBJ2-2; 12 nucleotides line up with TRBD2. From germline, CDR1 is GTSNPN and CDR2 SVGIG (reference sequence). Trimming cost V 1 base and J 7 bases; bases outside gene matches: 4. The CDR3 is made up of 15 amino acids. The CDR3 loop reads CAWSGTSGVVGELFF. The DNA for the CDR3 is TGTGCCTGGAGTGGGACTAGCGGGGTTGTCGGGGAGCTGTTTTTT.

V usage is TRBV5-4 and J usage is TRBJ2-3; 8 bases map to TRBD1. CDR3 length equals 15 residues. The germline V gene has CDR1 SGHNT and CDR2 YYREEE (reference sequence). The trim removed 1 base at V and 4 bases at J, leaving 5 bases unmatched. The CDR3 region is CASSLIGQGADTQYF. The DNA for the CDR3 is TGTGCCAGCAGCTTGATTGGACAGGGCGCAGATACGCAGTATTTT. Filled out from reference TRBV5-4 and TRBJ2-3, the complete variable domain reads ETGVTQSPTHLIKTRGQQVTLRCSSQSGHNTVSWYQQALGQGPQFIFQYYREEENGRGNFPPRFSGLQFPNYSSELNVNALELDDSALYLCASSLIGQGADTQYFGPGTRLTVL.

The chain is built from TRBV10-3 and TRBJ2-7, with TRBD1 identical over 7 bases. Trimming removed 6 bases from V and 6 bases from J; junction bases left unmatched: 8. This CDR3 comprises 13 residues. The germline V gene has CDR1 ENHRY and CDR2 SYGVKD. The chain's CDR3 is CAISPDRVGEQYF. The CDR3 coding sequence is TGTGCCATCAGCCCCGACAGGGTGGGCGAGCAGTACTTC.

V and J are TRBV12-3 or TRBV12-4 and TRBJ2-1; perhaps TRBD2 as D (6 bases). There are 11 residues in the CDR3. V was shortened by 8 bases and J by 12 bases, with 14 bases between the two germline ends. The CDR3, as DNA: TGTGCCAGCGTCGGGGGATCTGGGCAGTTCTTC. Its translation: CASVGGSGQFF.

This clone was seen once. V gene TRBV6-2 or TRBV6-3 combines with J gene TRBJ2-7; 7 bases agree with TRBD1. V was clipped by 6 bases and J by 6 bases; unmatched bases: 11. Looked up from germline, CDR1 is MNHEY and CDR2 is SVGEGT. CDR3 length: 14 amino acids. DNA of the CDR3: TGTGCCAGCAGCGCAGGGACAGTCCAATTCGAGCAGTACTTC. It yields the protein CASSAGTVQFEQYF.

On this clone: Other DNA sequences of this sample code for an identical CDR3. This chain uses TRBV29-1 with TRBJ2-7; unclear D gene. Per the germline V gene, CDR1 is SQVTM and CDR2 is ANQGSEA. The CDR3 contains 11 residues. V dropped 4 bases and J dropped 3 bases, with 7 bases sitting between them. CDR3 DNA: TGCAGCGTTGTGTCTGTCTACGAGCAGTACTTC. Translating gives CSVVSVYEQYF.

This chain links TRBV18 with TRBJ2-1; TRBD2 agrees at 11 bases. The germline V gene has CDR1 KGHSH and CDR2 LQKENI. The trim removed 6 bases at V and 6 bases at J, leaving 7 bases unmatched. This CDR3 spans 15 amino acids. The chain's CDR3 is CASSSPSGRLNEQFF. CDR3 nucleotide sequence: TGTGCCAGCTCCTCACCTAGCGGGAGGCTCAATGAGCAGTTCTTC.

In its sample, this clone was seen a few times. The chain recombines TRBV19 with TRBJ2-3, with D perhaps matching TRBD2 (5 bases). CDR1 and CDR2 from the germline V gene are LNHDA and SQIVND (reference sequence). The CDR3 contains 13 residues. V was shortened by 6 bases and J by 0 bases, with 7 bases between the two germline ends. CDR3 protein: CASRTGSTDTQYF. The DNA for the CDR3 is TGTGCCAGTAGGACGGGAAGCACAGATACGCAGTATTTT.

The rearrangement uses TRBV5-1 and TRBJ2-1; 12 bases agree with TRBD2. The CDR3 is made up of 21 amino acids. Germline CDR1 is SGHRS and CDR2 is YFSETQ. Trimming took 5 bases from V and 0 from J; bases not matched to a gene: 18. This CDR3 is CASRRTTASGRVSSSYNEQFF. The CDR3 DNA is TGCGCCAGCAGGCGGACTACAGCTAGCGGGAGGGTGTCTAGCTCCTACAATGAGCAGTTCTTC.

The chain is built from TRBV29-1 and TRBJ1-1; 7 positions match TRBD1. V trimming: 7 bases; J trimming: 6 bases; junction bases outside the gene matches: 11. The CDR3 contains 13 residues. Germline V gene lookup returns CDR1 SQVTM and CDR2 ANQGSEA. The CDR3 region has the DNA TGCAGCGGGTCGTATACAGGGGTCGCTGAAGCTTTCTTT. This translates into CSGSYTGVAEAFF.

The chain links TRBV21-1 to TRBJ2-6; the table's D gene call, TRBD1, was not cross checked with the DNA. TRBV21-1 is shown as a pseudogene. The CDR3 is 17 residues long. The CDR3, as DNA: TGTGCCAGGACGGACCCCAAAACAGGGTGCGGGGCCAACGTCCTGACTTTC. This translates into CARTDPKTGCGANVLTF.

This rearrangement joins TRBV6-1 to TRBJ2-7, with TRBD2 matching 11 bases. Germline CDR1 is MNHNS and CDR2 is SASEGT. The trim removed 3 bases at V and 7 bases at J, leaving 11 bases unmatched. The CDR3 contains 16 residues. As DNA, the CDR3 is TGTGCCAGCAGTGATGACACTAGCGGGAGAACCCAAGAGCAGTACTTC. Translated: CASSDDTSGRTQEQYF.

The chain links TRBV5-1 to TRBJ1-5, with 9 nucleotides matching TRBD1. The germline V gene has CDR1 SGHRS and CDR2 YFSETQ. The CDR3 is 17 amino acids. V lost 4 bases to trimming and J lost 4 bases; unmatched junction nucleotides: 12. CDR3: CASSIITTGGRNQPQHF. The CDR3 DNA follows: TGCGCCAGCAGCATCATTACAACAGGGGGCAGGAATCAGCCCCAGCATTTT.

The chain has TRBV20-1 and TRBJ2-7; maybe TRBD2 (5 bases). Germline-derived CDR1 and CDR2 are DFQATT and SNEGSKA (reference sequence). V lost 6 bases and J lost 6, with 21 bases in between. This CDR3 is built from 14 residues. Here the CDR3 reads CSASRVAFHGEQYF. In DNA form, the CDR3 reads TGCAGTGCGAGTAGGGTAGCGTTCCATGGCGAGCAGTACTTC.

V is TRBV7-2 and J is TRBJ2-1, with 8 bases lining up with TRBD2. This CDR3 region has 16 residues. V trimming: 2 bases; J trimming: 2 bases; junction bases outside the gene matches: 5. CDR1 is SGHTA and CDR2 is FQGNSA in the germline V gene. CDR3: CASSLFGGRTYNEQFF. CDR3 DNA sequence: TGTGCCAGCAGCTTATTTGGCGGGAGGACCTACAATGAGCAGTTCTTC.

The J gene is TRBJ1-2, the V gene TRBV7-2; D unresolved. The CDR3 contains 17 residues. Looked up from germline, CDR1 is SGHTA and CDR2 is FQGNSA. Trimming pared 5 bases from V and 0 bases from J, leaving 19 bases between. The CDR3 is CASSPTGGQLTNYGYTF. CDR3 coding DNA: TGTGCCAGCAGCCCCACCGGCGGGCAACTGACTAACTATGGCTACACCTTC.

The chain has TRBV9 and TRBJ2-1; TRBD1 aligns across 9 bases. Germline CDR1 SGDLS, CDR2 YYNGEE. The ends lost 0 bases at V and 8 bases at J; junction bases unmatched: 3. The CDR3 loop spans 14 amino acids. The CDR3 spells CASSVATGGYEQFF. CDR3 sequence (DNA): TGTGCCAGCAGCGTAGCTACAGGGGGCTATGAGCAGTTCTTC.

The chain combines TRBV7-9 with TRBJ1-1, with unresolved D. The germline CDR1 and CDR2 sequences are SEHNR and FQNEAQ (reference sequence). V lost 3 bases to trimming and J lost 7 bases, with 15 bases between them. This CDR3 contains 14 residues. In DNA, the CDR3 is TGTGCCAGCAGCTTTACGGAGGCTGCATATGAAGCTTTCTTT. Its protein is CASSFTEAAYEAFF. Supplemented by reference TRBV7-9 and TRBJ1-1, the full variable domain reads DTGVSQNPRHKITKRGQNVTFRCDPISEHNRLYWYRQTLGQGPEFLTYFQNEAQLEKSRLLSDRFSAERPKGSFSTLEIQRTEQGDSAMYLCASSFTEAAYEAFFGQGTRLTVV.